This T cell receptor beta chain appears in the sequencing data of a study of CD4+ T cells in melanoma. Study-level findings and limits: CD8+ T cell, macrophage and B cell function reportedly correlated with neoantigen-specific CD4+ T cells. Reportedly, melanoma neoantigen-specific CD4+ T cells showed varied differentiation states.

Regarding this clone: The target antigen is unknown.

The table came from immunoSEQ multiplex PCR; TCRdb's copy has only in-frame clones and leaves some out. The table records 110,000 to 150,000 clones, 80% to 95% of them present only once. The receptor was isolated from a human donor with melanoma.

The CDR3, as DNA: TGTGCCAGCAGCTTAGGGCCGACCGATCGGCACTTTTCTAACTATGGCTACACCTTC. It specifies CASSLGPTDRHFSNYGYTF. The chain has TRBV11-3 and TRBJ1-2; D unresolved. This CDR3 has 19 amino acids. CDR1 is SGHNT, CDR2 YENEEA, per germline. V was pared by 1 base and J by 0 bases, with 21 bases between.